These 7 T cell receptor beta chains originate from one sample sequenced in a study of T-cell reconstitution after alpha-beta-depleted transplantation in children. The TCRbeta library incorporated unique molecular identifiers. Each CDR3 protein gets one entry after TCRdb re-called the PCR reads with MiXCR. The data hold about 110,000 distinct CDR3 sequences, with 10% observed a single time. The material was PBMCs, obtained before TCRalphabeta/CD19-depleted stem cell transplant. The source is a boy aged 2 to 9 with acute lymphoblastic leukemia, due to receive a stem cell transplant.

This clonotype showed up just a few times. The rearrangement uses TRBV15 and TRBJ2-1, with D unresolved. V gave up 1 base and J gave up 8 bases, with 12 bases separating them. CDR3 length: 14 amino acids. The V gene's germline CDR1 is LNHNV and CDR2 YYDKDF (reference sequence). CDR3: CATSRGPNQDEQFF. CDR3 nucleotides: TGTGCCACCAGCAGAGGCCCCAATCAGGATGAGCAGTTCTTC.

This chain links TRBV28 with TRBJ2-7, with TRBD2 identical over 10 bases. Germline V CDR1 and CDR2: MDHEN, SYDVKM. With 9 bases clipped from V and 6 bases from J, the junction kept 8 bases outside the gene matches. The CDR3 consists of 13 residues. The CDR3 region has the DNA TGTGCCAGTAAAGCGGGAGGGCCGGCCGAGCAGTACTTC. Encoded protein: CASKAGGPAEQYF.

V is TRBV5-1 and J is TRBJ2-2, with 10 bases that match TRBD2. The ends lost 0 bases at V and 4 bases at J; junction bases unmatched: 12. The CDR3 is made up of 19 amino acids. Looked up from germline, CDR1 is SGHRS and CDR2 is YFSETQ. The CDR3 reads CASSLDLSGRPGATGELFF. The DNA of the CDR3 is TGCGCCAGCAGCTTGGACCTTAGCGGGAGGCCGGGTGCCACCGGGGAGCTGTTTTTT.

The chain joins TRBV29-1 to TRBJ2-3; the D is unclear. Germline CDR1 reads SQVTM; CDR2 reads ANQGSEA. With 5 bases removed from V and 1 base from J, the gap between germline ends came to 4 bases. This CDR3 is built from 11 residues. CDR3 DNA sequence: TGCAGCGTTAGTGGCACAGATACGCAGTATTTT. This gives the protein CSVSGTDTQYF.

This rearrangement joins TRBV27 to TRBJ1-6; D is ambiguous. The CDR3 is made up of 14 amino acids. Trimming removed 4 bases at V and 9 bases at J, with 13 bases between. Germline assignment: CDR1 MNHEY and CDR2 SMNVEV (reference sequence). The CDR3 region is CASSSEGTGSPLHF. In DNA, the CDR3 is TGTGCCAGCAGTTCAGAGGGAACGGGTTCACCCCTCCACTTT.

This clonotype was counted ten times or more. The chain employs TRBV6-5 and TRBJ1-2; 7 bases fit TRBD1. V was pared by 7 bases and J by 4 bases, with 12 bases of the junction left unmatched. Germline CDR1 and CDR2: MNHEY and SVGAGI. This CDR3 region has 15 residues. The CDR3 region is CASTKGRGRVYGYTF. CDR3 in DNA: TGTGCCAGCACCAAGGGGAGGGGGCGCGTCTATGGCTACACCTTC.

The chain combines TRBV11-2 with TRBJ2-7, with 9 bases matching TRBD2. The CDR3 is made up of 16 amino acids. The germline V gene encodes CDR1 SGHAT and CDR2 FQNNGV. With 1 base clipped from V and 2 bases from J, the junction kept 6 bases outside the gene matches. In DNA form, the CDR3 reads TGTGCCAGCAGCTTAGTTACTAGCGGGTTACCCTACGAGCAGTACTTC. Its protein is CASSLVTSGLPYEQYF.